This entry lists 29 T cell receptor beta chains sequenced from one sample in a study of blood T cells in healthy people across ages (dated by TCRdb to about 2015). Receptor amplification or capture employed 5' RACE. A second PCR of roughly 7 to 11 cycles was run with a J-beta primer mix and a sample-barcoded 5' primer. Through fastp at Q25 and MiXCR, TCRdb rebuilt clones from the public reads, retaining in-frame beta chains. Every distinct CDR3 protein forms one entry, paired with its most common genes and DNA. This sample has 1.8 million or so distinct CDR3 sequences in its table, and about 39% of those were observed once. Clones ranked in the top ten supply under 25% of the sample. Sequencing input: blood. These TCRs come from a human donor in good health.

The V and J genes are TRBV20-1 and TRBJ1-6; D might be TRBD1 (5 bases). The germline gives CDR1 DFQATT, CDR2 SNEGSKA (reference sequence). This CDR3 is 13 amino acids long. The V end was cut by 7 bases, the J end by 7 bases, with 14 bases between. The chain's CDR3 is CSVTDGGNSPLHF. The CDR3 DNA reads as TGCAGTGTAACCGACGGGGGGAATTCACCCCTCCACTTT.

About this clonotype: Germline is not matched at one junction end, which may reflect a read error. The CDR3 coding sequence is TGCGCCAGCAGCCAAGGGGGGGACATGAACACTGAAACTTTCTTT. Its translation: CASSQGGDMNTETFF. V is TRBV4-3 and J is TRBJ1-1; perhaps TRBD1 as D (6 bases). The germline CDR1 and CDR2 sequences are LGHNA and YSLEER. The CDR3 loop spans 15 amino acids.

The chain recombines TRBV5-1 with TRBJ2-3; TRBD2 might be the D (5 bases). V shed 2 bases and J shed 4 bases, with 14 bases lying between them. Germline loops: CDR1 SGHRS, CDR2 YFSETQ. This CDR3 is built from 15 residues. CDR3 nucleotide sequence: TGCGCCAGCAGCTTCGGGGTTGTGGGATCAGATACGCAGTATTTT. Protein sequence: CASSFGVVGSDTQYF.

To note about this clonotype: One end of the junction varies from germline; a read error may be responsible. This chain joins TRBV29-1 and TRBJ2-3; possibly TRBD2 for D (5 bases). The germline gives CDR1 SQVTM, CDR2 ANQGSEA. This CDR3 comprises 13 residues. Here the CDR3 reads CCVRGPSTDTQYF. CDR3 bases: TGCTGCGTTCGAGGGCCTAGCACAGATACGCAGTATTTT.

The table lists this clonotype with a few counts. The chain employs TRBV7-9 and TRBJ2-5; no clear D gene. The J call may be in error: the DNA end matches TRBJ2-7 better. CDR1 SEHNR and CDR2 FQNEAQ come from the germline V gene (reference sequence). The CDR3 loop spans 13 amino acids. In DNA, the CDR3 is TGTGCCAGCAGCTTAGGCCAGTGCTACGAGCAGTACTTC. It translates to CASSLGQCYEQYF.

The genes are TRBV25-1 and TRBJ2-2; D remains ambiguous. Trimming shortened V by 5 bases and J by 9 bases, and 19 bases separated the two germline ends. The CDR3 runs 15 residues. In germline, CDR1 is MGHDK, CDR2 SYGVNS. CDR3 in DNA: TGTGCCAGCAGTTCCACGAACCACCTAGGCCGGGAGCTGTTTTTT. It is translated as CASSSTNHLGRELFF.

The V call is TRBV28, the J call TRBJ1-5; D unclear. Germline V gives CDR1 MDHEN, CDR2 SYDVKM. The CDR3 covers 15 residues. Trimming left V 3 bases short and J 4 bases short, with 13 bases between. The CDR3 protein is CASSFGVLRNQPQHF. CDR3 nucleotides: TGTGCCAGCAGTTTCGGGGTATTGAGGAATCAGCCCCAGCATTTT. Based on the CDR3 plus reference TRBV28 and TRBJ1-5, the full variable domain is DVKVTQSSRYLVKRTGEKVFLECVQDMDHENMFWYRQDPGLGLRLIYFSYDVKMKEKGDIPEGYSVSREKKERFSLILESASTNQTSMYLCASSFGVLRNQPQHFGDGTRLSIL.

The V gene is TRBV6-2 or TRBV6-3, the J gene TRBJ2-5; TRBD1 or TRBD2 may be the D gene (5 bases each). CDR3 length equals 15 residues. Trimming removed 11 bases at V and 1 base at J, with 20 bases between. Germline CDR1 is MNHEY and CDR2 is SVGEGT. The CDR3 loop is CASRRGRGPQETQYF. The CDR3 DNA reads TGTGCCTCCCGAAGGGGCCGGGGACCCCAAGAGACCCAGTACTTC.

The gene calls are TRBV12-3 or TRBV12-4 and TRBJ2-1; D remains ambiguous. Trimming removed 6 bases from V and 0 bases from J, with 15 bases in between. The CDR3 covers 16 residues. The CDR3, as DNA: TGTGCCAGCAGCCCCGAGAGTTCAAGCTCCTACAATGAGCAGTTCTTC. It yields the protein CASSPESSSSYNEQFF.

In this sample, this clonotype turned up a few times. The genes are TRBV27 and TRBJ2-7; either TRBD1 or TRBD2 may supply D (5 bases each). CDR1 is MNHEY, CDR2 SMNVEV, per germline (reference sequence). Trimming shortened V by 3 bases and J by 5 bases, and 17 bases separated the two germline ends. The CDR3 consists of 15 residues. CDR3 DNA: TGTGCCAGCAGTTTTGGGACGGGGCTGTTGAACGAGCAGTACTTC. Translation: CASSFGTGLLNEQYF.

CDR3: CASTRLAGGTGELFF. The CDR3 DNA is TGCGCCAGCACCCGACTAGCGGGGGGGACCGGGGAGCTGTTTTTT. The chain links TRBV4-1 to TRBJ2-2; 14 nucleotides line up with TRBD2. Per the germline V gene, CDR1 is MGHRA and CDR2 is YSYEKL. This CDR3 contains 15 residues. With V trimmed by 7 bases and J by 5 bases, 3 bases remained unmatched.

V and J are TRBV11-1 and TRBJ1-1; 7 positions match TRBD1. V trimming: 6 bases; J trimming: 4 bases; junction bases outside the gene matches: 8. Germline CDR1 reads SGHAT; CDR2 reads FQDESV (reference sequence). The length of the CDR3 is 14 residues. The CDR3 protein is CASRYRQGGTEAFF. CDR3 nucleotide sequence: TGTGCCAGCAGATACAGACAGGGAGGCACTGAAGCTTTCTTT.

This rearrangement joins TRBV29-1 to TRBJ2-1; tentatively, D is TRBD1 (6 bases). The CDR3 is 14 residues long. V was clipped by 7 bases and J by 5 bases, with 18 bases between them. Germline V lookup: CDR1 SQVTM, CDR2 ANQGSEA. The CDR3 sequence: CSAQGHSFDNEQFF. CDR3 DNA sequence: TGCAGCGCTCAGGGACATTCCTTCGACAATGAGCAGTTCTTC.

The DNA for the CDR3 is TGCGCCAGCAGCCAAGGGTTCGTATCGGGGGAAGGTTCACCCCTCCACTTT. Translated, it gives CASSQGFVSGEGSPLHF. The chain couples TRBV4-3 to TRBJ1-6; D is perhaps TRBD1 (5 bases). The CDR3 extends over 17 amino acids. Germline CDR1 and CDR2: LGHNA and YSLEER. The V end was cut by 1 base, the J end by 9 bases, with 19 bases between.

The chain recombines TRBV6-5 with TRBJ1-2; 7 bases are shared with TRBD1. Germline CDR1 is MNHEY and CDR2 is SVGAGI. Unmatched junction bases numbered 8, after V lost 7 bases and J lost 3 bases. The CDR3 spans 14 residues. CDR3 amino acids: CASTLLTGDYGYTF. As DNA, the CDR3 is TGTGCCAGCACCCTTCTTACAGGGGACTATGGCTACACCTTC.

This clonotype was counted many times. The genes are TRBV29-1 and TRBJ1-5; D not resolved. Germline assignment: CDR1 SQVTM and CDR2 ANQGSEA. V dropped 0 bases and J dropped 4 bases, with 7 bases sitting between them. There are 13 residues in the CDR3. The DNA of the CDR3 is TGCAGCGTTGAAGATAAGCCTAATCAGCCCCAGCATTTT. This translates into CSVEDKPNQPQHF.

The rearrangement links TRBV11-1 to TRBJ2-1; 7 positions agree with TRBD2. The V gene end was trimmed by 5 bases and the J gene end by 1 base; junction bases not matched to a gene: 5. The germline V gene encodes CDR1 SGHAT and CDR2 FQDESV (reference sequence). The CDR3 loop spans 15 amino acids. CDR3 sequence: CASSRGDPSYNEQFF. CDR3 bases: TGTGCCAGCAGCCGGGGGGACCCTTCCTACAATGAGCAGTTCTTC.

The rearrangement uses TRBV20-1 and TRBJ2-7, with D unresolved. The CDR3 is made up of 14 amino acids. Germline V gives CDR1 DFQATT, CDR2 SNEGSKA (reference sequence). Trimming left V 5 bases short and J 0 bases short, with 14 bases between. The CDR3 coding sequence is TGCAGTGCTCAAGTCGCAGCGTACTCCTACGAGCAGTACTTC. It is translated as CSAQVAAYSYEQYF.

This clonotype was recorded a few times. This chain uses TRBV12-3 or TRBV12-4 with TRBJ1-2, with D maybe TRBD1 (6 bases). V was pared by 5 bases and J by 3 bases, with 16 bases between. The CDR3 has 15 residues. The CDR3 DNA reads as TGTGCCAGCAGTCCCGGGACACTTACCTACTATGGCTACACCTTC. It is translated as CASSPGTLTYYGYTF.

This clonotype was observed a handful of times. The rearrangement links TRBV11-2 to TRBJ2-1, with 11 bases matching TRBD2. CDR3 length: 22 residues. Germline CDR1 SGHAT, CDR2 FQNNGV. The J segment lost 7 bases and the V segment lost 3 bases, leaving 26 bases of the junction unmatched. The CDR3 sequence is CASSFIATVLFPTSGVWNEQFF. CDR3 DNA: TGTGCCAGCAGCTTTATTGCCACTGTCCTGTTTCCGACTAGCGGGGTGTGGAATGAGCAGTTCTTC. Full variable domain (missing parts from reference TRBV11-2 and TRBJ2-1): EAGVAQSPRYKIIEKRQSVAFWCNPISGHATLYWYQQILGQGPKLLIQFQNNGVVDDSQLPKDRFSAERLKGVDSTLKIQPAKLEDSAVYLCASSFIATVLFPTSGVWNEQFFGPGTRLTVL.

The V call is TRBV12-3 or TRBV12-4, the J call TRBJ2-1; weak D call: TRBD1 (6 bases). V lost 3 bases, J lost 7 bases, and 13 bases lay in between. The CDR3 length is 14 residues. The CDR3 sequence: CASSFGAGVNEQFF. In DNA, the CDR3 is TGTGCCAGCAGTTTCGGGGCAGGGGTGAATGAGCAGTTCTTC.

The V and J genes are TRBV7-8 and TRBJ2-7; TRBD2 aligns across 8 bases. Germline V gene data show CDR1 as SGHVS and CDR2 as FQNEAQ. The CDR3 has 14 amino acids. Unmatched junction bases numbered 3, after V lost 1 base and J lost 4 bases. DNA for the CDR3: TGTGCCAGCAGCTTAGGAATAGCGGGGTACGAGCAGTACTTC. This encodes CASSLGIAGYEQYF.

CDR3 sequence (DNA): TGTGCCAGCAGCTCCTACGGTGTCAGGGGGGATCAGCCCCAGCATTTT. Protein sequence: CASSSYGVRGDQPQHF. The V and J genes are TRBV27 and TRBJ1-5, with 7 bases lining up with TRBD1. Germline V gives CDR1 MNHEY, CDR2 SMNVEV (reference sequence). The CDR3 is 16 amino acids. V was pared by 6 bases and J by 5 bases, with 13 bases of the junction left unmatched.

The rearrangement uses TRBV20-1 and TRBJ2-3; no clear D gene. The V and J ends lost 0 bases and 1 base respectively, with 14 bases between them. This CDR3 comprises 16 residues. Looked up from germline, CDR1 is DFQATT and CDR2 is SNEGSKA (reference sequence). The CDR3 region is CSARDVSAVGTDTQYF. DNA of the CDR3: TGCAGTGCTAGAGATGTCTCGGCGGTGGGCACAGATACGCAGTATTTT.

This clonotype was seen only a few times. This rearrangement joins TRBV29-1 to TRBJ1-2; 7 positions agree with TRBD1. Germline V CDR1 and CDR2: SQVTM, ANQGSEA. This CDR3 spans 13 amino acids. With 5 bases clipped from V and 6 bases from J, the junction kept 9 bases outside the gene matches. The CDR3 here is CSVTQTGINGYTF. The CDR3 bases are TGCAGCGTTACCCAGACAGGGATTAATGGCTACACCTTC.

This clonotype was found a few times. In nucleotides, the CDR3 is TGCAGTGCTATAAGATCCCCTGTGGGTAGCGGGGTTGGAGAGACCCAGTACTTC. Its translation is CSAIRSPVGSGVGETQYF. The chain joins TRBV20-1 to TRBJ2-4, with TRBD2 matching 8 bases. With the DNA end fitting TRBJ2-5 better, the J assignment may be wrong. CDR1 DFQATT and CDR2 SNEGSKA come from the germline V gene (reference sequence). This CDR3 has 18 amino acids.

This clonotype turned up a few times. The genes are TRBV20-1 and TRBJ1-2; 7 nucleotides align to TRBD1. CDR1 is DFQATT, CDR2 SNEGSKA, per germline (reference sequence). The V segment lost 0 bases and the J segment 4 bases; nucleotides outside the gene matches: 8. The CDR3 loop spans 15 amino acids. This CDR3 reads CSARDMGQRRYGYTF. The CDR3 DNA follows: TGCAGTGCTAGAGATATGGGACAGAGGCGCTATGGCTACACCTTC.

This clonotype was counted a few times. The CDR3 nucleotides read TGTGCCAGCAGTTACTGGGGGAAGGCGAATGAGCAGTTCTTC. Its translation: CASSYWGKANEQFF. The V gene is TRBV6-5, the J gene TRBJ2-1; D may match TRBD1 or TRBD2 (5 bases each). The length of the CDR3 is 14 residues. CDR1 MNHEY and CDR2 SVGAGI come from the germline V gene. V dropped 1 base and J dropped 7 bases, with 11 bases sitting between them.

The chain carries TRBV7-6 and TRBJ2-5, with D possibly called TRBD1 or TRBD2 (5 bases each). Trimming took 2 bases from V and 11 from J, leaving 21 bases between them. There are 15 residues in the CDR3. From germline, CDR1 is SGHVS and CDR2 FNYEAQ. The CDR3 region is CASSLMGTGLGEQYF. CDR3 DNA: TGTGCCAGCAGCTTAATGGGGACGGGGCTCGGTGAGCAGTACTTC. Based on the CDR3 plus reference TRBV7-6 and TRBJ2-5, the full variable domain is GAGVSQSPRYKVTKRGQDVALRCDPISGHVSLYWYRQALGQGPEFLTYFNYEAQQDKSGLPNDRFSAERPEGSISTLTIQRTEQRDSAMYRCASSLMGTGLGEQYFGPGTRLLVL.